One and the same sample provided the 20 T cell receptor beta chains below, sequenced in a study of blood T cells in healthy people across ages. With a J-beta primer mix and a sample-barcoded 5' primer, a second PCR ran about 7 to 12 cycles. TCRdb reprocessed the 5' RACE reads with MiXCR, giving one entry per CDR3 protein. Altogether roughly 1.4 million distinct CDR3 sequences are present, around 59% being singletons, with the ten largest covering over 5%. The sequenced sample consisted of blood. Receptors originate from a man aged 18 to 30 in good health.

The V gene is TRBV4-2, the J gene TRBJ2-1; 13 nucleotides align to TRBD2. The J call may be mistaken, given a closer DNA end match to TRBJ2-7. Germline CDR1 and CDR2: LGHNA and YNFKEQ. The CDR3 has 16 residues. The CDR3 DNA reads TGTGCCAGCAGCCAAGCACTAGCGGGAGGGCCTATTGAGCAGTACTTC. It yields the protein CASSQALAGGPIEQYF.

The CDR3 here is CASSQELAGVQETQYF. The CDR3 nucleotides are TGTGCCAGCAGCCAAGAGCTAGCGGGGGTACAAGAGACCCAGTACTTC. This chain uses TRBV4-2 with TRBJ2-5; 10 nucleotides agree with TRBD2. V shed 0 bases and J 2 bases; nucleotides not matched to a gene: 3. This CDR3 region has 16 residues. Germline V lookup: CDR1 LGHNA, CDR2 YNFKEQ.

This clonotype was picked up one time. The chain combines TRBV29-1 with TRBJ2-5; 11 bases line up with TRBD2. V lost 7 bases, J lost 11 bases, and 15 bases stayed unmatched. Germline V gene sequence: CDR1 SQVTM, CDR2 ANQGSEA. This CDR3 comprises 14 residues. The CDR3 here is CSARGGTSGHEQYF. In nucleotides, the CDR3 is TGCAGCGCCAGAGGAGGGACTAGCGGTCATGAGCAGTACTTC.

The V call is TRBV7-2, the J call TRBJ1-2; D not certain. CDR3 length: 14 amino acids. The V gene lost 4 bases and the J gene lost 6 bases, with 15 bases spanning the gap. The germline V gene encodes CDR1 SGHTA and CDR2 FQGNSA. CDR3 nucleotides: TGTGCCAGCAGCTACGGGAGTAGCCATAATGGCTACACCTTC. This sequence encodes CASSYGSSHNGYTF.

The V call is TRBV3-1, the J call TRBJ1-2; the D is unclear. The V end lost 0 bases, the J end lost 6 bases, and 11 bases lay between the germline ends. Per the germline V gene, CDR1 is LGHDT and CDR2 is YNNKEL (reference sequence). This CDR3 has 14 residues. The CDR3 reads CASSQDRYSHGYTF. The CDR3, as DNA: TGTGCCAGCAGCCAAGATCGGTACAGCCATGGCTACACCTTC.

V and J are TRBV12-3 or TRBV12-4 and TRBJ2-1; 8 bases align to TRBD2. V lost 2 bases, J lost 0 bases, and 15 bases stayed unmatched. There are 20 residues in the CDR3. In DNA form, the CDR3 reads TGTGCCAGCAGTTTAAGGGGGGGGGCTAGCGGGCCAAGCTCCTACAATGAGCAGTTCTTC. This sequence encodes CASSLRGGASGPSSYNEQFF.

CDR3 protein: CASSTLPSGAYEQYF. Written as DNA, the CDR3 is TGCGCCAGCAGCACTTTACCTAGCGGGGCCTACGAGCAGTACTTC. This sequence joins TRBV5-1 and TRBJ2-7; 9 bases fit TRBD2. V lost 4 bases to trimming and J lost 2 bases; unmatched junction nucleotides: 7. The CDR3 runs 15 residues. Germline V CDR1 and CDR2: SGHRS, YFSETQ.

The V call is TRBV11-2, the J call TRBJ2-7, with D possibly TRBD1 on 6 matching bases. The germline gives CDR1 SGHAT, CDR2 FQNNGV. Trimming pared 4 bases from V and 1 base from J, leaving 14 bases between. The CDR3 contains 15 residues. The CDR3 loop reads CASSSGQQLSYEQYF. CDR3 DNA sequence: TGTGCCAGCAGCTCCGGACAGCAACTTTCCTACGAGCAGTACTTC. Based on the CDR3 plus reference TRBV11-2 and TRBJ2-7, the full variable domain is EAGVAQSPRYKIIEKRQSVAFWCNPISGHATLYWYQQILGQGPKLLIQFQNNGVVDDSQLPKDRFSAERLKGVDSTLKIQPAKLEDSAVYLCASSSGQQLSYEQYFGPGTRLTVT.

This clonotype came up a few times. The chain is built from TRBV5-1 and TRBJ2-3, with TRBD2 identical over 16 bases. Germline trimming cut 5 bases from V and 6 bases from J; bases unmatched to any gene: 6. The CDR3 runs 16 residues. Germline V gene sequence: CDR1 SGHRS, CDR2 YFSETQ. The CDR3 reads CASSGTSGRAGDTQYF. The CDR3 DNA follows: TGCGCCAGCAGTGGGACTAGCGGGAGGGCCGGTGATACGCAGTATTTT.

Comments on this clonotype: An end of the junction differs from the germline gene, which may be a read error. The chain uses TRBV7-2 and TRBJ2-7, with unresolved D. Germline lookup yields CDR1 SGHTA and CDR2 FQGNSA. The CDR3 length is 11 residues. CDR3 protein: CASSLTYEQNF. The CDR3 DNA is TGTGCCAGCAGCCTAACCTACGAGCAGAACTTC.

This clonotype was counted only a few times. The chain couples TRBV3-1 to TRBJ2-1; 9 bases are a match to TRBD2. The trim removed 3 bases at V and 6 bases at J, leaving 12 bases unmatched. Germline V CDR1 and CDR2: LGHDT, YNNKEL (reference sequence). The length of the CDR3 is 17 residues. The CDR3 region has the DNA TGTGCCAGCAGCCATTTGTTAGGGACTAGCATGGGCAATGAGCAGTTCTTC. This gives the protein CASSHLLGTSMGNEQFF.

The chain carries TRBV3-1 and TRBJ1-2; D not certain. Germline assignment: CDR1 LGHDT and CDR2 YNNKEL (reference sequence). V lost 1 base, J lost 2 bases, and 5 bases lay in between. The CDR3 has 13 amino acids. The CDR3 loop reads CASSQVVNYGYTF. CDR3 coding DNA: TGTGCCAGCAGCCAAGTCGTAAACTATGGCTACACCTTC. Full variable domain (remainder filled in from reference TRBV3-1 and TRBJ1-2): DTAVSQTPKYLVTQMGNDKSIKCEQNLGHDTMYWYKQDSKKFLKIMFSYNNKELIINETVPNRFSPKSPDKAHLNLHINSLELGDSAVYFCASSQVVNYGYTFGSGTRLTVV.

This clonotype turned up a few times. The chain has TRBV20-1 and TRBJ2-5, with 9 bases matching TRBD2. Germline V gene data show CDR1 as DFQATT and CDR2 as SNEGSKA (reference sequence). J was trimmed by 5 bases and V by 2 bases; bases with no gene match: 6. This CDR3 is 14 amino acids long. This chain's CDR3 is CSARFGLAMETQYF. In DNA form, the CDR3 reads TGCAGTGCTAGATTCGGACTAGCGATGGAGACCCAGTACTTC.

This clonotype has only a few counts. The V and J genes are TRBV27 and TRBJ2-7, with 7 bases lining up with TRBD1. Looked up from germline, CDR1 is MNHEY and CDR2 is SMNVEV (reference sequence). This CDR3 region has 14 residues. Losses at the gene ends were 5 bases for V and 7 bases for J; bases not matched to a gene: 11. The CDR3 bases are TGTGCCAGCAGTCCCCGACAGGGATCGTGGGAGCAGTACTTC. Amino acid sequence: CASSPRQGSWEQYF.

This chain uses TRBV11-2 with TRBJ2-7; either TRBD1 or TRBD2 may fit D (6 bases each). Germline values: CDR1 SGHAT, CDR2 FQNNGV. Trimming pared 5 bases from V and 7 bases from J, leaving 27 bases between. There are 17 residues in the CDR3. CDR3 sequence reads: CASSPPLGAGSYNEQYF. The CDR3 nucleotides read TGTGCCAGCAGCCCCCCGTTGGGGGCGGGGTCCTACAATGAGCAGTACTTC.

This clonotype was seen just once. The rearrangement links TRBV7-2 to TRBJ1-2; 9 bases agree with TRBD1. The junction had 7 bases not matched to a gene; V was cut back by 5 bases and J by 9 bases. This CDR3 has 13 amino acids. Germline V CDR1 and CDR2: SGHTA, FQGNSA. In DNA form, the CDR3 reads TGTGCCAGCAGCCAACAGGGGGCGGATAGCTACACCTTC. Its translation: CASSQQGADSYTF.

Of note for this clonotype: One end of the junction does not line up with germline, which may come from a read error. This chain joins TRBV7-7 and TRBJ2-7; weak D call: TRBD2 (5 bases). The CDR3 loop spans 13 amino acids. Germline V lookup: CDR1 SSHAT, CDR2 FNYEAQ (reference sequence). The CDR3: CASSLQLEYEQYF. The CDR3, as DNA: TGTGCTAGCAGCCTCCAACTAGAATACGAGCAGTACTTC.

V and J are TRBV28 and TRBJ2-2; D could derive from TRBD1 or TRBD2 (5 bases each). Germline values: CDR1 MDHEN, CDR2 SYDVKM. Trimming pared 6 bases from V and 9 bases from J, leaving 17 bases between. The CDR3 length is 14 residues. CDR3 sequence (DNA): TGTGCCAGCAGGCCTCGGGACGGACTTAGGGAGCTGTTTTTT. Its translation: CASRPRDGLRELFF. Full variable domain (missing parts from reference TRBV28 and TRBJ2-2): DVKVTQSSRYLVKRTGEKVFLECVQDMDHENMFWYRQDPGLGLRLIYFSYDVKMKEKGDIPEGYSVSREKKERFSLILESASTNQTSMYLCASRPRDGLRELFFGEGSRLTVL.

The gene calls are TRBV7-2 and TRBJ2-4; TRBD2 matches at 7 bases. Per germline, CDR1 SGHTA and CDR2 FQGNSA. V was pared by 3 bases and J by 0 bases, with 14 bases of the junction left unmatched. The CDR3 loop spans 19 amino acids. The CDR3 region has the DNA TGTGCCAGCAGCTTTCAGGCCGGGCGGGCGGGAGCAGCCAAAAACATTCAGTACTTC. Translation: CASSFQAGRAGAAKNIQYF.

This clonotype was seen only a few times. This rearrangement joins TRBV25-1 to TRBJ2-2; D gene ambiguous. V was shortened by 1 base and J by 7 bases, with 10 bases between the two germline ends. The CDR3 extends over 14 amino acids. Germline CDR1 is MGHDK and CDR2 is SYGVNS. The DNA of the CDR3 is TGTGCCAGCAGTGAATTGTTTTCCGACGGGGAGCTGTTTTTT. Encoded protein: CASSELFSDGELFF. The variable domain in full, with the rest retrieved from reference TRBV25-1 and TRBJ2-2, is EADIYQTPRYLVIGTGKKITLECSQTMGHDKMYWYQQDPGMELHLIHYSYGVNSTEKGDLSSESTVSRIRTEHFPLTLESARPSHTSQYLCASSELFSDGELFFGEGSRLTVL.